This TCR beta chain derives from a study of OX40 agonist ivuxolimab in advanced cancers. Study observations and caveats: Undetermined was the antigen specificity of the expanded peripheral T cells.

The germline V gene encodes CDR1 SGHTA and CDR2 FQGNSA. CDR3 length: 14 residues. With 4 bases removed from V and 4 bases from J, the gap between germline ends came to 13 bases. The repertoire was sequenced with immunoSEQ multiplex PCR; TCRdb's copy has only in-frame clones and lacks some. The sample gives just under 75,000 clones, 90% to 95% of which show up once; 0.44% is in the top ten. Worth noting for this clone: Its antigen is not known.

The chain has TRBV7-2 and TRBJ1-1, with unresolved D. The TCR originated in an adult with an advanced solid tumor such as melanoma, head and neck, liver or kidney cancer. The source was CD4+ or CD8+ T cells sorted from blood, collected in a trial of the OX40 agonist ivuxolimab. CDR3 sequence (DNA): TGTGCCAGCAGCTCATTCGGAGGCGTCACTGAAGCTTTCTTT. It codes for CASSSFGGVTEAFF.